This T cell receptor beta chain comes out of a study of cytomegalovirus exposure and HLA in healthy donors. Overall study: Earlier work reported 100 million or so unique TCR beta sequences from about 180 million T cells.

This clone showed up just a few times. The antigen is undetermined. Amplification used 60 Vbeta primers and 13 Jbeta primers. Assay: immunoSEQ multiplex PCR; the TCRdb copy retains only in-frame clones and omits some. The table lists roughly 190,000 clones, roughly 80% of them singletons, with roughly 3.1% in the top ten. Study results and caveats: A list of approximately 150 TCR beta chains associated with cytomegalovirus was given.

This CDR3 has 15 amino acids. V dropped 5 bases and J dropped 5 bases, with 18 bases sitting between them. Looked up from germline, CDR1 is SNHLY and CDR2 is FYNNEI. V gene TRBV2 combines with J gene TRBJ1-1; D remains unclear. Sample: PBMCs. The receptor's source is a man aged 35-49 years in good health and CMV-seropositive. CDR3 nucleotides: TGTGCCAGCAGTCTTGGCGGCCTCCGGAGTACTGAAGCTTTCTTT. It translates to CASSLGGLRSTEAFF.